This entry lists 10 T cell receptor beta chains sequenced from one sample in a study of molecular identifiers for immune sequencing clone quantification (dated by TCRdb to the late 2010s). Libraries were made using PCR. This sample was sequenced with an Illumina HiSeq 4000. The public reads were reprocessed in TCRdb via fastp at Q25 and MiXCR, keeping in-frame beta chains. Every CDR3 protein is listed once, alongside the most common genes and DNA of its rows. For this sample there are hundreds of thousands of distinct CDR3 sequences; approximately 20% appear just once. The top ten clones comprise 0.7% to 1% of the sample. The sequencing input was naive CD8+ T cells from blood, with Jurkat cell RNA spiked in. Per the publication, the cell subset or site label means: FACS-sorted CD8+CD4-CCR7+CD45RA+ naive T cells. Source of these receptors: a human donor in good health. Some libraries in this study had Jurkat cell RNA spiked in.

This clonotype was detected only a few times. The chain carries TRBV14 and TRBJ1-2; 8 bases are shared with TRBD1. Germline V gene sequence: CDR1 SGHDN, CDR2 FVKESK. The length of the CDR3 is 15 residues. With 4 bases clipped from V and 3 bases from J, the junction kept 7 bases outside the gene matches. The CDR3 region is CASSPIQGVDYGYTF. CDR3 in DNA: TGTGCCAGCAGCCCGATACAGGGGGTCGACTATGGCTACACCTTC.

The sample holds many counts of this clonotype. The V call is TRBV10-2, the J call TRBJ1-1; D is undetermined. Germline V gene data show CDR1 as WSHSY and CDR2 as SAAADI. The CDR3 is made up of 11 amino acids. V was pared by 2 bases and J by 11 bases, with 9 bases between. The CDR3: CASSEGVGAFF. The CDR3 bases are TGCGCCAGCAGTGAGGGGGTAGGGGCTTTCTTT.

This clonotype was recorded at least ten times. J is TRBJ2-7 and V is TRBV6-2 or TRBV6-3; the D is unclear. The CDR3 has 11 residues. V lost 0 bases and J 7 bases, leaving 4 bases between the germline ends. The germline gives CDR1 MNHEY, CDR2 SVGEGT. The DNA of the CDR3 is TGTGCCAGCAGTTACTCGATTGAGCAGTACTTC. This sequence encodes CASSYSIEQYF.

V is TRBV19 and J is TRBJ1-4, with TRBD1 matching over 7 bases. The CDR3 covers 17 residues. The germline CDR1 and CDR2 sequences are LNHDA and SQIVND (reference sequence). The V and J ends lost 10 bases and 7 bases, in that order; junction bases with no gene match: 21. CDR3 coding DNA: TGTGCCACCAAGGGGGCCACGACAGGGCGGATCGGTGAAAAACTGTTTTTT. It specifies CATKGATTGRIGEKLFF.

This clonotype was detected ten times or more. This chain uses TRBV29-1 with TRBJ1-1, with unresolved D. V lost 4 bases, J lost 6 bases, and 9 bases lay in between. CDR3 length: 11 amino acids. The germline V gene encodes CDR1 SQVTM and CDR2 ANQGSEA. This CDR3 is CSVVVAAEAFF. CDR3 nucleotide sequence: TGCAGCGTTGTTGTTGCAGCTGAAGCTTTCTTT.

There are many counts of this clonotype. The genes are TRBV7-9 and TRBJ1-1; D gene unclear. The V gene's germline CDR1 is SEHNR and CDR2 FQNEAQ (reference sequence). The CDR3 has 13 residues. The germline V and J ends were trimmed by 4 bases and 4 bases, with 10 bases remaining between them. The CDR3 region has the DNA TGTGCCAGCAGCTATACAGTGGGCACTGAAGCTTTCTTT. This encodes CASSYTVGTEAFF.

As concerns this clonotype: This could be a read error, since a much larger clone is one nucleotide away. The chain links TRBV16 to TRBJ2-5; the D is unclear. This CDR3 comprises 14 residues. Germline loops: CDR1 KGHSY, CDR2 FQNENV. CDR3 sequence reads: CVSSQSAYQETQYF. The DNA for the CDR3 is TGTGTCAGCAGCCAATCTGCTTACCAAGAGACCCAGTACTTC.

Of note for this clonotype: The junction and the germline gene differ at one end; a read error may be behind it. The CDR3 region has the DNA TGTGCCAGCAGCGCTCGGTTAGGGGACAAACAAGACACCCAGTACTTC. This sequence encodes CASSARLGDKQDTQYF. The chain employs TRBV9 and TRBJ2-5; TRBD1 might be the D (6 bases). CDR1 and CDR2 from the germline V gene are SGDLS and YYNGEE. The CDR3 covers 16 residues.

This clonotype showed up many times. This sequence joins TRBV7-2 and TRBJ2-1, with 10 bases that match TRBD2. The V and J ends lost 3 bases and 3 bases, in that order; junction bases with no gene match: 2. Germline V lookup: CDR1 SGHTA, CDR2 FQGNSA. This CDR3 is 15 amino acids long. Written as DNA, the CDR3 is TGTGCCAGCAGCTTTACTAGCGGGGACTACAATGAGCAGTTCTTC. Its protein product is CASSFTSGDYNEQFF.

This clonotype showed up many times. The chain has TRBV11-2 and TRBJ2-2; D may be TRBD1 (6 bases). The V end lost 5 bases, the J end lost 4 bases, and 11 bases lay between the germline ends. This CDR3 has 14 residues. Per the germline V gene, CDR1 is SGHAT and CDR2 is FQNNGV. The CDR3 coding sequence is TGTGCCAGCAGCATGGACAGACTCACCGGGGAGCTGTTTTTT. It translates to CASSMDRLTGELFF. Based on the CDR3 plus reference TRBV11-2 and TRBJ2-2, the full variable domain is EAGVAQSPRYKIIEKRQSVAFWCNPISGHATLYWYQQILGQGPKLLIQFQNNGVVDDSQLPKDRFSAERLKGVDSTLKIQPAKLEDSAVYLCASSMDRLTGELFFGEGSRLTVL.